The present entry profiles one T cell receptor beta chain with its context. The antigen remains undetermined. The method was immunoSEQ multiplex PCR; TCRdb's version includes in-frame clones alone and lacks a portion of them. The sample has some 74,000 clones, roughly 90% seen once. This sample was included in a study of OX40 agonist ivuxolimab in advanced cancers. Study-level background: Enrolled patients in dose escalation had cancers that were hepatocellular carcinoma, melanoma, renal cell or head and neck cancer. Study outcomes and limitations: CD8+ T cells showed, on average, more clonal expansion than CD4+ cells. Doses of 0.1 to 3.0 mg/kg were accompanied by clonal expansion of CD4+ and CD8+ blood T cells by week 6.

CDR3 size: 16 residues. Germline V gene lookup returns CDR1 MGHRA and CDR2 YSYEKL. The origin of this receptor is an adult with an advanced solid tumor such as melanoma, head and neck, liver or kidney cancer. The chain links TRBV4-1 to TRBJ2-5; 9 positions match TRBD2. Judging by the DNA end, TRBJ2-7 fits better; the J call may be wrong. Sequencing used CD4+ or CD8+ T cells sorted from blood, obtained in a trial of the OX40 agonist ivuxolimab. CDR3 nucleotides: TGCGCCAGCAGCCAAGAAGGCGGGAGGGCCTCCTACGAGCAGTACTTC. Its protein is CASSQEGGRASYEQYF.